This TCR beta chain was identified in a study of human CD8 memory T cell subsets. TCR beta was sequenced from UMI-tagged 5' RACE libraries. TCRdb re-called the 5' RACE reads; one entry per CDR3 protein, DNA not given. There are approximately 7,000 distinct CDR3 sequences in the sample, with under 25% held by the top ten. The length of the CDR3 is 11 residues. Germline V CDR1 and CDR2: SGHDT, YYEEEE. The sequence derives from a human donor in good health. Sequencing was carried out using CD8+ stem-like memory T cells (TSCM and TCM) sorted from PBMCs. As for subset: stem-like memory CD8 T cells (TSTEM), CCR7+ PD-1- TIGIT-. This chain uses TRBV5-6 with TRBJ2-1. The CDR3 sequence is CASSLVEEQFF.